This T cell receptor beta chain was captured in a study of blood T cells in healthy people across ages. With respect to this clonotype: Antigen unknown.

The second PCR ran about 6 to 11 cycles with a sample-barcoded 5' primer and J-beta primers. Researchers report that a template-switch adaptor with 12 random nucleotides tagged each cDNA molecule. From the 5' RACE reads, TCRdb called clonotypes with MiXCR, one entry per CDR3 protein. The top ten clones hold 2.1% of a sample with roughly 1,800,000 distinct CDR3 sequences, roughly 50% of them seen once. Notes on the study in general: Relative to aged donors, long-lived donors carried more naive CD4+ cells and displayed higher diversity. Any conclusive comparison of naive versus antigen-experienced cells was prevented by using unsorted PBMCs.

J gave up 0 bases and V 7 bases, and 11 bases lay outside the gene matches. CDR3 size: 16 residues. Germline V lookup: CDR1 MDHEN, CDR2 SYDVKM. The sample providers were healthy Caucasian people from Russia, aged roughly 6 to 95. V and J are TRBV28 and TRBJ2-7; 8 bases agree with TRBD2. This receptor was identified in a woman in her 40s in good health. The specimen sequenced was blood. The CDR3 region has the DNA TGTGCCAGCACCCAACCGGGAGGGTCCCGCTCCTACGAGCAGTACTTC. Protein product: CASTQPGGSRSYEQYF.